This T cell receptor beta chain was documented in a study of T cells in Graves' hyperthyroidism and ophthalmopathy. Germline V gives CDR1 SGHAT, CDR2 FQNNGV. Trimming removed 3 bases from V and 4 bases from J; junction bases left unmatched: 3. This CDR3 has 13 residues. Authors of the study amplified TCR beta CDR3 regions from RNA transcripts. The study used the HTBI primer set for a first-round RT-PCR of the TCR CDR3. Using its own MiXCR run on the multiplex PCR reads, TCRdb lists one record per CDR3 protein. The sample holds about 540,000 distinct CDR3 sequences, approximately 44% seen once. This clonotype appeared many times.

Sequencing was performed on peripheral blood or thyroid tissue (not recorded which). The chain uses TRBV11-2 and TRBJ2-7; TRBD2 matches at 7 bases. This receptor was taken from a woman aged 18-29 years with Graves' hyperthyroidism. The CDR3 is CASSFGGSYEQYF. In DNA form, the CDR3 reads TGTGCCAGCAGCTTTGGCGGGAGTTACGAGCAGTACTTC. Looking up the rest from reference TRBV11-2 and TRBJ2-7 gives the full variable domain: EAGVAQSPRYKIIEKRQSVAFWCNPISGHATLYWYQQILGQGPKLLIQFQNNGVVDDSQLPKDRFSAERLKGVDSTLKIQPAKLEDSAVYLCASSFGGSYEQYFGPGTRLTVT.